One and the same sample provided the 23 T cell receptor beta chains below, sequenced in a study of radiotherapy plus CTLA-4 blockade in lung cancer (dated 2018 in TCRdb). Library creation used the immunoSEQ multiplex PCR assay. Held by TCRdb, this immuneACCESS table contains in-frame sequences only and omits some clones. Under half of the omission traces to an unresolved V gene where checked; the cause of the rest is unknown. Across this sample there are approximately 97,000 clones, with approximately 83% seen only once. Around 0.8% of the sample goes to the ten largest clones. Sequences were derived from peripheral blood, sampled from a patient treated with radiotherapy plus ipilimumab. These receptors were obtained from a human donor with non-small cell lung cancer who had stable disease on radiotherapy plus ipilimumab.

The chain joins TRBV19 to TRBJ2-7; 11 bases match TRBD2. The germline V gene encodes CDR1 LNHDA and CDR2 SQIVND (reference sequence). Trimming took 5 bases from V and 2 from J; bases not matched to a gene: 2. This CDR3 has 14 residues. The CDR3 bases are TGTGCCAGTAGTTTTAGCGGGGGGGCCTACGAGCAGTACTTC. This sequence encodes CASSFSGGAYEQYF. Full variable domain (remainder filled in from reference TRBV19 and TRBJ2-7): DGGITQSPKYLFRKEGQNVTLSCEQNLNHDAMYWYRQDPGQGLRLIYYSQIVNDFQKGDIAEGYSVSREKKESFPLTVTSAQKNPTAFYLCASSFSGGAYEQYFGPGTRLTVT.

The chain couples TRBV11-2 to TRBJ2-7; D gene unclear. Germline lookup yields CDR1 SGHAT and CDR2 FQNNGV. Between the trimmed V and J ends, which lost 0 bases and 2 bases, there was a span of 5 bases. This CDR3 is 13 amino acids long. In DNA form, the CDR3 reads TGTGCCAGCAGCTTAGAACAGACCTACGAGCAGTACTTC. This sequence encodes CASSLEQTYEQYF.

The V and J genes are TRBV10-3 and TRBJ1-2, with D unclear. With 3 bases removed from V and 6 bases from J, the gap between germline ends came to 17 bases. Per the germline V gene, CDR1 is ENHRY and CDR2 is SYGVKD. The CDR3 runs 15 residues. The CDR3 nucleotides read TGTGCCATCAGTGATTTGAGTAGCCCTACGGATGGCTACACCTTC. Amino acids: CAISDLSSPTDGYTF.

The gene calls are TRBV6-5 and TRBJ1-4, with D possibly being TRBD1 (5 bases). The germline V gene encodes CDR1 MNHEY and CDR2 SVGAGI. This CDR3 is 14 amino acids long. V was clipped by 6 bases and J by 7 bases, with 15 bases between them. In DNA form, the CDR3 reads TGTGCCAGCAGGACCGGGACCCGCGGTGAAAAACTGTTTTTT. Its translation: CASRTGTRGEKLFF.

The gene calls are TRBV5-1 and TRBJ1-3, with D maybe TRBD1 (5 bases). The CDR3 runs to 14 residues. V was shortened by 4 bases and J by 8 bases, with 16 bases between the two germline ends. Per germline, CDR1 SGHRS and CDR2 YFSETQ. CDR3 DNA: TGCGCCAGCAGCGGGACCGATCAAGGCGACACCATATATTTT. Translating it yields CASSGTDQGDTIYF.

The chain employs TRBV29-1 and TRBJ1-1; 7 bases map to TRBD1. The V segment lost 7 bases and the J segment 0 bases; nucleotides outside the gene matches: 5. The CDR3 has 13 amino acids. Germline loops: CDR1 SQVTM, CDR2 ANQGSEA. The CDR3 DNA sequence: TGCAGCGCGGGACAGAGTCTGAACACTGAAGCTTTCTTT. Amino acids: CSAGQSLNTEAFF.

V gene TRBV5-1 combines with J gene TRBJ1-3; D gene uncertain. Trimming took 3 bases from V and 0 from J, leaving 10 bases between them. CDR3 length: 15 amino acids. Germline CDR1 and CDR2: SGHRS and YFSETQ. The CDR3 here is CASSSRPSSGNTIYF. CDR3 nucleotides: TGCGCCAGCAGCTCCCGTCCTAGCTCTGGAAACACCATATATTTT.

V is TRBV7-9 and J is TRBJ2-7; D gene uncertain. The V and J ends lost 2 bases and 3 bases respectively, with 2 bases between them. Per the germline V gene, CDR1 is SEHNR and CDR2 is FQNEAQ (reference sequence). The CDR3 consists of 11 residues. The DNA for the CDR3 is TGTGCCAGCAGCTTACACTACGAGCAGTACTTC. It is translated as CASSLHYEQYF.

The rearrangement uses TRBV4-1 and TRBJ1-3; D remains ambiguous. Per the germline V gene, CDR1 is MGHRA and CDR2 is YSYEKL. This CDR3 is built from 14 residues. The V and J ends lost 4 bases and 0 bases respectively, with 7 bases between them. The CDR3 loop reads CASSRGRSGNTIYF. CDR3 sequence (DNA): TGCGCCAGCAGCCGCGGCCGCTCTGGAAACACCATATATTTT.

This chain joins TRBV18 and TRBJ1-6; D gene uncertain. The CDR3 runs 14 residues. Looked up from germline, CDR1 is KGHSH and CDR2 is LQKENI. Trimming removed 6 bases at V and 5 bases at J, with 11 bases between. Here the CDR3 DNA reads TGTGCCAGCTCCCGGCAGTCGGATAATTCACCCCTCCACTTT. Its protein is CASSRQSDNSPLHF.

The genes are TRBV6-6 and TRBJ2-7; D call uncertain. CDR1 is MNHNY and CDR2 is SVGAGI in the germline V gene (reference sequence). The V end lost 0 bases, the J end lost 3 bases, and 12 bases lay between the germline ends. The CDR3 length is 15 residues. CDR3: CASSYSYGENYEQYF. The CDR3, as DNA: TGTGCCAGCAGTTACTCGTACGGCGAGAACTACGAGCAGTACTTC.

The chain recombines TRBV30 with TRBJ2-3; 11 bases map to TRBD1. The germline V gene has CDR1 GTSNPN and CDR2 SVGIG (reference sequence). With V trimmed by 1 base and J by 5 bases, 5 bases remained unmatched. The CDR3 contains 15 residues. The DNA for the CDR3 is TGTGCCTGGAGTGCCGGACAGGGGGCTGGAGATACGCAGTATTTT. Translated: CAWSAGQGAGDTQYF.

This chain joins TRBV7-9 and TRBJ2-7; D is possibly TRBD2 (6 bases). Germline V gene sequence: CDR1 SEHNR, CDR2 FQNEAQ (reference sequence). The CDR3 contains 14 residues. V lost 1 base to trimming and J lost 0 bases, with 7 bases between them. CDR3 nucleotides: TGTGCCAGCAGCTTAGGGGGACTCTCCTACGAGCAGTACTTC. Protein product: CASSLGGLSYEQYF. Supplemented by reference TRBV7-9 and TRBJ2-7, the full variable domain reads DTGVSQNPRHKITKRGQNVTFRCDPISEHNRLYWYRQTLGQGPEFLTYFQNEAQLEKSRLLSDRFSAERPKGSFSTLEIQRTEQGDSAMYLCASSLGGLSYEQYFGPGTRLTVT.

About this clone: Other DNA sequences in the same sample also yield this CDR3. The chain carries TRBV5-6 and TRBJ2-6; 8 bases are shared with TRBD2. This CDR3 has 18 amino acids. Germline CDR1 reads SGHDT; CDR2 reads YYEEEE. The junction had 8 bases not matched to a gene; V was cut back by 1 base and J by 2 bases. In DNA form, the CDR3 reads TGTGCCAGCAGCTTGTATGCCCGGGGGGGGGCTGGGGCCAACGTCCTGACTTTC. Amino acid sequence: CASSLYARGGAGANVLTF.

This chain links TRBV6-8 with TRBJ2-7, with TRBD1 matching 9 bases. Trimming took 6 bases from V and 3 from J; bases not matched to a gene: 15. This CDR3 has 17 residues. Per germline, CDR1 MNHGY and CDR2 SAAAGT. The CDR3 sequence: CASSYPGQGKSFYEQYF. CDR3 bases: TGTGCCAGCAGCTACCCGGGACAGGGCAAGTCCTTCTACGAGCAGTACTTC.

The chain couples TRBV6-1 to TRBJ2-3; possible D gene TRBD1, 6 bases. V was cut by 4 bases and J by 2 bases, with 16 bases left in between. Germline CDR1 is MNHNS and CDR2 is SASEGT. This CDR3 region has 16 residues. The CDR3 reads CASSVDRKGPTDTQYF. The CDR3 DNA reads TGTGCCAGCAGTGTAGACAGGAAGGGTCCCACAGATACGCAGTATTTT.

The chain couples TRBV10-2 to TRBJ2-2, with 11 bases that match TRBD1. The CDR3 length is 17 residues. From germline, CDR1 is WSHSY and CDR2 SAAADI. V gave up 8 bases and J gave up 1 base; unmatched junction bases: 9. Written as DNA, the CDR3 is TGCGCCAGCCTAGGACAGGGGGCGGGGAGGAACACCGGGGAGCTGTTTTTT. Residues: CASLGQGAGRNTGELFF.

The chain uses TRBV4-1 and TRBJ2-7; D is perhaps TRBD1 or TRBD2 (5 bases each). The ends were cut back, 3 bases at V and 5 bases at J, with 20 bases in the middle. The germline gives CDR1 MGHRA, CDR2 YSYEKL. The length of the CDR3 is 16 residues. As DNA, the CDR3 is TGCGCCAGCAGCCAGCCGGGACGGCAGCTATCGCACGAGCAGTACTTC. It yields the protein CASSQPGRQLSHEQYF.

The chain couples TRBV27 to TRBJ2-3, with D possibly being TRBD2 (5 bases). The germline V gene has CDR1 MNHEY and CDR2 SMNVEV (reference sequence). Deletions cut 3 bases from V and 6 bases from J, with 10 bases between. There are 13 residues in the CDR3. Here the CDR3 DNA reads TGTGCCAGCAGTTTGAGGGCTGGTGATACGCAGTATTTT. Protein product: CASSLRAGDTQYF.

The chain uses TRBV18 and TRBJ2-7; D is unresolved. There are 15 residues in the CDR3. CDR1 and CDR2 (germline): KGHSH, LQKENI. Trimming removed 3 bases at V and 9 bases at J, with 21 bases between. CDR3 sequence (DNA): TGTGCCAGCTCACCGTCGAATTCTAAACACGTCGGGCAGTACTTC. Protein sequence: CASSPSNSKHVGQYF.

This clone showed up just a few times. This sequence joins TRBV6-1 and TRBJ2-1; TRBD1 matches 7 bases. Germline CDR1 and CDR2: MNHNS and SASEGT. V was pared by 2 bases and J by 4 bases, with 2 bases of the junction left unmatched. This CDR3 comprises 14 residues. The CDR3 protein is CASSEIRGYNEQFF. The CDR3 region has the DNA TGTGCCAGCAGTGAAATCAGGGGGTACAATGAGCAGTTCTTC.

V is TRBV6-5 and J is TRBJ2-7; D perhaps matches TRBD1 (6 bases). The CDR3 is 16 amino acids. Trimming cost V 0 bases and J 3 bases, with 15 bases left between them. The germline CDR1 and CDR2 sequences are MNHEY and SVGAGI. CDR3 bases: TGTGCCAGCAGTTACTCTTACGCAGGGGCGGTCTACGAGCAGTACTTC. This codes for CASSYSYAGAVYEQYF.

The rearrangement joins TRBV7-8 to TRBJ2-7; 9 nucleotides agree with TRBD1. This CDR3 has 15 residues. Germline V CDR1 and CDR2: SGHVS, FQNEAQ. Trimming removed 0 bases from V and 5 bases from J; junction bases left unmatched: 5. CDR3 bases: TGTGCCAGCAGCTTAGCGGGGACAGGGAGCGACGAGCAGTACTTC. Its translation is CASSLAGTGSDEQYF.